This passage covers 31 T cell receptor beta chains from one sample sequenced in a study of control samples from healthy donors and cancer patients. Using immunoSEQ multiplex PCR, the repertoire was profiled, and TCRdb retains in-frame clones only, with some absent. The sample contains about 170,000 clones, over 85% of which appear only once. Sequencing was done on a sample of blood. The receptors were gathered from a woman aged 60-75 years in good health.

The rearrangement links TRBV6-5 to TRBJ2-7; D is unresolved. CDR1 is MNHEY, CDR2 SVGAGI, per germline. The CDR3 extends over 12 amino acids. V lost 10 bases, J lost 2 bases, and 12 bases lay in between. CDR3 nucleotides: TGTGCCACCTTCCGGGCTACCTACGAGCAGTACTTC. Amino acids: CATFRATYEQYF.

The chain combines TRBV11-2 with TRBJ1-6; no clear D. V lost 4 bases to trimming and J lost 7 bases, with 8 bases between them. Germline V gives CDR1 SGHAT, CDR2 FQNNGV. The CDR3 is 13 amino acids. CDR3 coding DNA: TGTGCCAGCAGCTCAGGACCGAATTCACCCCTCCACTTT. Translating gives CASSSGPNSPLHF. Together with reference TRBV11-2 and TRBJ1-6, the CDR3 gives the full variable domain: EAGVAQSPRYKIIEKRQSVAFWCNPISGHATLYWYQQILGQGPKLLIQFQNNGVVDDSQLPKDRFSAERLKGVDSTLKIQPAKLEDSAVYLCASSSGPNSPLHFGNGTRLTVT.

This clone has a handful of counts. This chain uses TRBV9 with TRBJ2-1, with TRBD1 matching over 7 bases. Germline values: CDR1 SGDLS, CDR2 YYNGEE. The CDR3 contains 15 residues. The V segment lost 3 bases and the J segment 3 bases; nucleotides outside the gene matches: 6. The chain's CDR3 is CASSAVGQNYNEQFF. For the CDR3, the DNA is TGTGCCAGCAGCGCGGTGGGACAGAACTACAATGAGCAGTTCTTC. The complete variable domain, with remaining parts taken from reference TRBV9 and TRBJ2-1, reads DSGVTQTPKHLITATGQRVTLRCSPRSGDLSVYWYQQSLDQGLQFLIQYYNGEERAKGNILERFSAQQFPDLHSELNLSSLELGDSALYFCASSAVGQNYNEQFFGPGTRLTVL.

This clone occurred once. This chain links TRBV19 with TRBJ2-5; perhaps TRBD1 as D (6 bases). Looked up from germline, CDR1 is LNHDA and CDR2 is SQIVND (reference sequence). Deletions cut 6 bases from V and 4 bases from J, with 12 bases between. The CDR3 is 13 amino acids. This CDR3 is CASSTGLRETQYF. The CDR3 DNA sequence: TGTGCCAGTAGCACAGGGTTAAGAGAGACCCAGTACTTC.

The V call is TRBV6-5, the J call TRBJ2-7; TRBD2 matches at 7 bases. Per germline, CDR1 MNHEY and CDR2 SVGAGI. The trim removed 5 bases at V and 7 bases at J, leaving 5 bases unmatched. The CDR3 sequence is 12 residues long. For the CDR3, the DNA is TGTGCCAGCAGTCCGTCGGGGGGAGAGCAGTACTTC. As protein: CASSPSGGEQYF.

This rearrangement joins TRBV6-2 or TRBV6-3 to TRBJ1-3, with unresolved D. The CDR3 is 14 residues long. The germline V gene has CDR1 MNHEY and CDR2 SVGEGT. V lost 5 bases and J lost 0, with 8 bases in between. The DNA of the CDR3 is TGTGCCAGCAGTACCGCCCTCTCTGGAAACACCATATATTTT. Its translation is CASSTALSGNTIYF.

This clone showed up just a few times. The rearrangement uses TRBV7-9 and TRBJ1-2; unclear D gene. The CDR3 totals 15 residues. Trimming pared 5 bases from V and 3 bases from J, leaving 16 bases between. Germline-derived CDR1 and CDR2 are SEHNR and FQNEAQ (reference sequence). The CDR3 DNA follows: TGTGCCAGCAGCAAGACACCACGTTCGGACTATGGCTACACCTTC. This codes for CASSKTPRSDYGYTF.

This clone was observed a handful of times. The genes are TRBV10-3 and TRBJ1-6; D ambiguous. The V gene's germline CDR1 is ENHRY and CDR2 SYGVKD. This CDR3 has 13 amino acids. V lost 6 bases and J lost 8, with 11 bases in between. CDR3 DNA sequence: TGTGCCATCAGGCAAGAAGTGGATTCACCCCTCCACTTT. Encoded protein: CAIRQEVDSPLHF.

The gene calls are TRBV6-2 or TRBV6-3 and TRBJ1-5; a possible D gene is TRBD1 (6 bases). Germline V gene lookup returns CDR1 MNHEY and CDR2 SVGEGT. The CDR3 sequence is 19 residues long. V gave up 6 bases and J gave up 0 bases, with 24 bases separating them. The CDR3 protein is CASSHRGPGQILSNQPQHF. The CDR3 DNA sequence: TGTGCCAGCAGCCACAGAGGGCCTGGACAGATCCTTAGCAATCAGCCCCAGCATTTT.

This clone was seen more than once but under ten times. The chain uses TRBV7-8 and TRBJ1-3; 9 bases agree with TRBD1. The CDR3 length is 16 residues. Per germline, CDR1 SGHVS and CDR2 FQNEAQ. The ends lost 5 bases at V and 3 bases at J; junction bases unmatched: 8. CDR3 DNA sequence: TGTGCCAGCAGCGCCTACAGGGGGCTAGGTGGAAACACCATATATTTT. As protein: CASSAYRGLGGNTIYF.

This clone was found once. This sequence joins TRBV5-5 and TRBJ2-5, with D perhaps matching TRBD1 or TRBD2 (5 bases each). V lost 4 bases and J lost 2, with 15 bases in between. Germline V gene lookup returns CDR1 SGHKS and CDR2 YYEKEE (reference sequence). The CDR3 has 15 amino acids. CDR3 region: CASSVVGTTQETQYF. DNA for the CDR3: TGTGCCAGCAGCGTAGTAGGGACGACACAAGAGACCCAGTACTTC.

The chain couples TRBV2 to TRBJ2-7, with D perhaps TRBD1 (6 bases). Germline assignment: CDR1 SNHLY and CDR2 FYNNEI. V was clipped by 4 bases and J by 2 bases, with 12 bases between them. This CDR3 contains 14 residues. CDR3 protein: CASSGDRIPYEQYF. CDR3 DNA: TGTGCCAGCAGTGGCGACAGGATCCCCTACGAGCAGTACTTC.

This clone was seen once. V is TRBV2 and J is TRBJ2-2; no definite D call. The CDR3 runs to 14 residues. V lost 3 bases and J lost 1, with 6 bases in between. CDR1 and CDR2 (germline): SNHLY, FYNNEI. The CDR3 sequence is CASSERRNTGELFF. As DNA, the CDR3 is TGTGCCAGCAGTGAGCGGCGGAACACCGGGGAGCTGTTTTTT.

The V call is TRBV7-2, the J call TRBJ2-7; 8 bases line up with TRBD1. V dropped 4 bases and J dropped 0; count of bases not matched to a gene: 5. From germline, CDR1 is SGHTA and CDR2 FQGNSA. The CDR3 loop spans 15 amino acids. CDR3 sequence reads: CASSYDRGPSYEQYF. The CDR3 DNA reads TGTGCCAGCAGCTACGACAGGGGCCCCTCCTACGAGCAGTACTTC.

This rearrangement joins TRBV5-6 to TRBJ2-2; TRBD2 matches at 10 bases. CDR1 is SGHDT and CDR2 is YYEEEE in the germline V gene. Trimming at V came to 4 bases and at J to 1 base, leaving 4 bases not matched to a gene. The CDR3 runs to 16 residues. The CDR3 loop reads CASSVGLALNTGELFF. The CDR3 DNA follows: TGTGCCAGCAGCGTGGGACTAGCGTTGAACACCGGGGAGCTGTTTTTT.

The chain has TRBV19 and TRBJ1-5; 12 bases agree with TRBD1. This CDR3 comprises 15 residues. The germline V gene has CDR1 LNHDA and CDR2 SQIVND (reference sequence). Losses at the gene ends were 5 bases for V and 4 bases for J; bases not matched to a gene: 3. This CDR3 is CASSGTGGANQPQHF. The CDR3 DNA sequence: TGTGCCAGTAGTGGGACAGGGGGCGCGAATCAGCCCCAGCATTTT.

CDR3 residues: CRMMGKGLFF. In nucleotides, the CDR3 is TGCAGGATGATGGGGAAAGGGCTGTTTTTT. The V and J genes are TRBV29-1 and TRBJ1-4, with D hard to call. In germline, CDR1 is SQVTM, CDR2 ANQGSEA. This CDR3 spans 10 amino acids.

The chain combines TRBV5-8 with TRBJ1-2; D not resolved. The germline gives CDR1 SGHTS, CDR2 YDEGEE. This CDR3 contains 13 residues. The ends were cut back, 1 base at V and 6 bases at J, with 10 bases in the middle. The CDR3 reads CASSLRAGDGYTF. Written as DNA, the CDR3 is TGTGCCAGCAGCTTGCGGGCAGGAGATGGCTACACCTTC.

Comments on this clone: One end of the junction is discordant with germline, which a read error may explain. The rearrangement links TRBV7-9 to TRBJ2-1; D not resolved. Germline assignment: CDR1 SEHNR and CDR2 FQNEAQ (reference sequence). This CDR3 contains 9 residues. The CDR3 sequence: CASSSLVIF. The CDR3 bases are TGTGCCAGCAGCTCCCTGGTAATCTTC.

J is TRBJ1-1 and V is TRBV11-2; no clear D gene. CDR3 length: 14 amino acids. Trimming removed 1 base at V and 0 bases at J, with 6 bases between. Germline CDR1 and CDR2: SGHAT and FQNNGV. CDR3 nucleotides: TGTGCCAGCAGCTTAGCCGGACTGAACACTGAAGCTTTCTTT. This codes for CASSLAGLNTEAFF.

V is TRBV2 and J is TRBJ1-6; D is ambiguous. Per the germline V gene, CDR1 is SNHLY and CDR2 is FYNNEI. V was cut by 3 bases and J by 0 bases, with 9 bases left in between. This CDR3 contains 16 residues. The CDR3 DNA reads as TGTGCCAGCAGTGAGCTTCGGAGCTCCTATAATTCACCCCTCCACTTT. Encoded protein: CASSELRSSYNSPLHF.

CDR3 amino acids: CASSPLRGGDNSPLHF. Here the CDR3 DNA reads TGTGCCAGCTCACCACTTCGTGGCGGGGATAATTCACCCCTCCACTTT. V gene TRBV18 combines with J gene TRBJ1-6; D is undetermined. This CDR3 comprises 16 residues. The V end lost 1 base, the J end lost 5 bases, and 12 bases lay between the germline ends. CDR1 is KGHSH and CDR2 is LQKENI in the germline V gene. The variable domain in full, completed from reference TRBV18 and TRBJ1-6, reads NAGVMQNPRHLVRRRGQEARLRCSPMKGHSHVYWYRQLPEEGLKFMVYLQKENIIDESGMPKERFSAEFPKEGPSILRIQQVVRGDSAAYFCASSPLRGGDNSPLHFGNGTRLTVT.

This chain joins TRBV7-2 and TRBJ2-4, with TRBD1 matching 7 bases. The CDR3 has 16 amino acids. Germline CDR1 is SGHTA and CDR2 is FQGNSA. Trimming took 1 base from V and 5 from J; bases not matched to a gene: 8. The CDR3 sequence is CASSLGQGDWENIQYF. The DNA of the CDR3 is TGTGCCAGCAGCTTAGGACAGGGAGATTGGGAAAACATTCAGTACTTC.

DNA of the CDR3: TGTGCCAGCAGCCCTCGGGGGGGACAAAGGGAATCTGGGGCCAACGTCCTGACTTTC. It encodes CASSPRGGQRESGANVLTF. The J gene is TRBJ2-6, the V gene TRBV11-2, with 8 bases matching TRBD2. This CDR3 spans 19 amino acids. The ends lost 5 bases at V and 1 base at J; junction bases unmatched: 13. Germline V gene sequence: CDR1 SGHAT, CDR2 FQNNGV.

The chain has TRBV24-1 and TRBJ1-5; 8 nucleotides match TRBD1. J gave up 3 bases and V 10 bases, and 4 bases lay outside the gene matches. Germline V gives CDR1 KGHDR, CDR2 SFDVKD. This CDR3 is 13 amino acids long. CDR3 region: CATKTGVNQPQHF. CDR3 nucleotide sequence: TGTGCCACAAAGACAGGGGTCAATCAGCCCCAGCATTTT.

This rearrangement joins TRBV6-6 to TRBJ1-1; D gene ambiguous. Trimming removed 2 bases from V and 3 bases from J, with 16 bases in between. Germline V gene data show CDR1 as MNHNY and CDR2 as SVGAGI (reference sequence). The CDR3 contains 16 residues. The CDR3 region is CASSYRRPEGDTEAFF. The DNA for the CDR3 is TGTGCCAGCAGTTACCGGAGACCGGAGGGTGACACTGAAGCTTTCTTT.

This chain connects TRBV7-3 to TRBJ1-5; D gene unclear. The CDR3 is 13 residues long. Trimming stripped 5 bases from V and 4 bases from J, with 9 bases between. Germline values: CDR1 SGHTA, CDR2 FQGTGA. The CDR3 DNA follows: TGTGCCAGCAGCATAGGACGGAATCAGCCCCAGCATTTT. Amino acids: CASSIGRNQPQHF.

The V gene is TRBV9, the J gene TRBJ1-2; weak D call: TRBD1 (5 bases). The V gene lost 4 bases and the J gene lost 4 bases, with 17 bases spanning the gap. The CDR3 contains 15 residues. Looked up from germline, CDR1 is SGDLS and CDR2 is YYNGEE. CDR3 residues: CASSLGHGVSYGYTF. DNA for the CDR3: TGTGCCAGCAGCCTCGGACACGGCGTATCCTATGGCTACACCTTC.

The V and J genes are TRBV7-9 and TRBJ1-5; 7 bases line up with TRBD1. CDR3 length: 15 residues. V was clipped by 10 bases and J by 6 bases; unmatched bases: 15. Germline loops: CDR1 SEHNR, CDR2 FQNEAQ (reference sequence). CDR3 region: CATDRGGDLRQPQHF. The CDR3 bases are TGTGCCACCGATCGAGGGGGCGACTTGCGTCAGCCCCAGCATTTT.

The rearrangement joins TRBV7-2 to TRBJ1-2, with TRBD1 matching 12 bases. CDR1 and CDR2 (germline): SGHTA, FQGNSA. The CDR3 contains 16 residues. V dropped 4 bases and J dropped 4; count of bases not matched to a gene: 7. CDR3 sequence reads: CASSSSGTGGSYGYTF. The CDR3 coding sequence is TGTGCCAGCAGCTCCTCCGGGACAGGGGGCTCCTATGGCTACACCTTC.

The V call is TRBV29-1, the J call TRBJ1-2; D perhaps matches TRBD1 (6 bases). The CDR3 sequence is 13 residues long. The germline V gene has CDR1 SQVTM and CDR2 ANQGSEA. The V end lost 7 bases, the J end lost 5 bases, and 17 bases lay between the germline ends. The CDR3 bases are TGCAGCGGTTTCGGGGGGCCTGGGTATGGCTACACCTTC. Translation gives CSGFGGPGYGYTF.